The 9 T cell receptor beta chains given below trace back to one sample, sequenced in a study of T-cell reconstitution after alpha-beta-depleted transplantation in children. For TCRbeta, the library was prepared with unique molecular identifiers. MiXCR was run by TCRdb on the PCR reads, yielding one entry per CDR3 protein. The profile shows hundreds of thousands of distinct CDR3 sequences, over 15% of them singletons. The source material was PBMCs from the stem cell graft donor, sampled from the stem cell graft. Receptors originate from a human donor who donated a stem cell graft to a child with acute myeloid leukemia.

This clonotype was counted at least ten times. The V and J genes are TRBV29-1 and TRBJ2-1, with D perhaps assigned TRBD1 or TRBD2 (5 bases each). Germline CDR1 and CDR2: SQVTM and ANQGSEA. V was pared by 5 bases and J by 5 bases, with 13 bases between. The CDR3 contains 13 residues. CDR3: CSVPGDVNNEQFF. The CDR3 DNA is TGCAGCGTTCCTGGGGACGTTAACAATGAGCAGTTCTTC.

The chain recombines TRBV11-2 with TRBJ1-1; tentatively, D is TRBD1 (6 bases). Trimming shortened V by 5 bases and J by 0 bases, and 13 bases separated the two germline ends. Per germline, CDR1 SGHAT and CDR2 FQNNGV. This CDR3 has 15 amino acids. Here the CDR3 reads CASSAPGTLNTEAFF. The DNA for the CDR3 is TGTGCCAGCAGCGCCCCCGGGACACTGAACACTGAAGCTTTCTTT.

The CDR3 reads CASSLGRRGSPRNTQYF. In nucleotides, the CDR3 is TGCGCCAGCAGCTTGGGCCGGAGGGGCTCCCCACGAAATACGCAGTATTTT. V usage is TRBV5-1 and J usage is TRBJ2-3; TRBD2 is a possible D gene (6 bases). The CDR3 length is 17 residues. Germline CDR1 is SGHRS and CDR2 is YFSETQ. V was cut by 0 bases and J by 7 bases, with 21 bases left in between.

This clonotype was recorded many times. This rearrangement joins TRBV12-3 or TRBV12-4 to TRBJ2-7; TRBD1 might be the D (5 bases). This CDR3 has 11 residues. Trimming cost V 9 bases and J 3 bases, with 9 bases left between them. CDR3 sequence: CASAQGYEQYF. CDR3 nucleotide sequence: TGTGCCAGTGCCCAGGGCTACGAGCAGTACTTC.

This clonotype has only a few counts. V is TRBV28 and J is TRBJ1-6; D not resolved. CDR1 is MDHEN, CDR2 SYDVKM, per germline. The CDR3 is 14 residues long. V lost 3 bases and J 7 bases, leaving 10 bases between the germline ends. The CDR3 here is CASSFTLTNSPLHF. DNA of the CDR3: TGTGCCAGCAGTTTTACGCTGACGAATTCACCCCTCCACTTT.

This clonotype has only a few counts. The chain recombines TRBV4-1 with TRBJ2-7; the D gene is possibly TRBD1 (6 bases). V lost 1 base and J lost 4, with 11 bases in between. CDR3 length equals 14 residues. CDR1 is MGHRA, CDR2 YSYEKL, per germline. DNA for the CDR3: TGCGCCAGCAGCCAAGTCCGACAGGATTACGAGCAGTACTTC. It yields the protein CASSQVRQDYEQYF.

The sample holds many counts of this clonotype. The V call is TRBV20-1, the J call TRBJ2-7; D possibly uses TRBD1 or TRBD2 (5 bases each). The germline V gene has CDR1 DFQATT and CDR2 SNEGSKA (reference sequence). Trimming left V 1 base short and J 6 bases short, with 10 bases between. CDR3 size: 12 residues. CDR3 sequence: CSARGAGSEQYF. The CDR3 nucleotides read TGCAGTGCTAGAGGGGCAGGGAGCGAGCAGTACTTC.

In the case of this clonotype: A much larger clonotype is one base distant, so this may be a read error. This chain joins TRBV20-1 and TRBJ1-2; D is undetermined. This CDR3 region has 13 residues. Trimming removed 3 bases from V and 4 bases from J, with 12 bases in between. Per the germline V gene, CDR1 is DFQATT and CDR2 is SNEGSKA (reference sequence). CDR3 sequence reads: CSARSGVRYGYTF. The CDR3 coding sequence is TGCAGTGCTAGGTCGGGAGTTCGCTATGGCTACACCTTC.

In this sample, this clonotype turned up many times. The CDR3: CSVEDLGGKTQYF. For the CDR3, the DNA is TGCAGCGTTGAAGATCTAGGGGGAAAGACCCAGTACTTC. The chain recombines TRBV29-1 with TRBJ2-5; possible D gene TRBD1, 6 bases. Trimming left V 0 bases short and J 6 bases short, with 11 bases between. Germline V gives CDR1 SQVTM, CDR2 ANQGSEA. There are 13 residues in the CDR3. Looking up the rest from reference TRBV29-1 and TRBJ2-5 gives the full variable domain: SAVISQKPSRDICQRGTSLTIQCQVDSQVTMMFWYRQQPGQSLTLIATANQGSEATYESGFVIDKFPISRPNLTFSTLTVSNMSPEDSSIYLCSVEDLGGKTQYFGPGTRLLVL.